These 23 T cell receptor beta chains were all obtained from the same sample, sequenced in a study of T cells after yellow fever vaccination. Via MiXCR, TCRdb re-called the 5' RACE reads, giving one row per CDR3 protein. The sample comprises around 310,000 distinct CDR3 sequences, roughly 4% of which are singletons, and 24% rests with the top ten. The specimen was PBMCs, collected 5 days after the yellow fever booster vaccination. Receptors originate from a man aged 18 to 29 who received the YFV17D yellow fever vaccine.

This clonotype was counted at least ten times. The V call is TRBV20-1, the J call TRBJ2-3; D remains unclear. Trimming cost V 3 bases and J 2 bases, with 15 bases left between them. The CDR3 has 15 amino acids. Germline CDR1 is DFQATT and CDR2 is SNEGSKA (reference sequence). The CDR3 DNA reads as TGCAGTGCTAGTGGTACAATTTTACTCACAGATACGCAGTATTTT. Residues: CSASGTILLTDTQYF.

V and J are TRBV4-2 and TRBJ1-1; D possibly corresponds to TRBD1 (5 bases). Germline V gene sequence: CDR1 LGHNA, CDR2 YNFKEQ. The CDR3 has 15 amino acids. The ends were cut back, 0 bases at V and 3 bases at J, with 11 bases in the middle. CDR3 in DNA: TGTGCCAGCAGCCAAGATGGCCGGGGGGACACTGAAGCTTTCTTT. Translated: CASSQDGRGDTEAFF.

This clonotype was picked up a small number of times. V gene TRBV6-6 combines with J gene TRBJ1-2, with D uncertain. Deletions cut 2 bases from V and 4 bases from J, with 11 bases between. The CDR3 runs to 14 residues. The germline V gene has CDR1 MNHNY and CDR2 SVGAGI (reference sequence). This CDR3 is CASSYDGPGYGYTF. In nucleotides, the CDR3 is TGTGCCAGCAGTTACGACGGCCCTGGCTATGGCTACACCTTC.

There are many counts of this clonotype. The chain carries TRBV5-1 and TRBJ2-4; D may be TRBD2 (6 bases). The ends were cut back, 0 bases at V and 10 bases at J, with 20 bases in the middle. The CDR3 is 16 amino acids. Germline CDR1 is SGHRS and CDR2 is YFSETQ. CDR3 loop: CASSLGLRDSGGIQYF. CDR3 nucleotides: TGCGCCAGCAGCTTGGGACTCCGGGACTCCGGAGGAATTCAGTACTTC.

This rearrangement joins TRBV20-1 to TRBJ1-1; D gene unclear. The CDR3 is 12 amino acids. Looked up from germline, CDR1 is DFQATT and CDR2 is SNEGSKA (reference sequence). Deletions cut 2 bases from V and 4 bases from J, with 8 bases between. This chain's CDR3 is CSARQVATEAFF. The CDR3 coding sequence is TGCAGTGCTAGACAGGTGGCCACTGAAGCTTTCTTT.

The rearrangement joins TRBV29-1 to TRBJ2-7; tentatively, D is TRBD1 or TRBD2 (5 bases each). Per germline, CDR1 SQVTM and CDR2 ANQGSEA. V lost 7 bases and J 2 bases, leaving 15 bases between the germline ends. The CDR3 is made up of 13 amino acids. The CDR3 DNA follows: TGCAGCGCCGAGGGGCAGGGTCCCTACGAGCAGTACTTC. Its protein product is CSAEGQGPYEQYF.

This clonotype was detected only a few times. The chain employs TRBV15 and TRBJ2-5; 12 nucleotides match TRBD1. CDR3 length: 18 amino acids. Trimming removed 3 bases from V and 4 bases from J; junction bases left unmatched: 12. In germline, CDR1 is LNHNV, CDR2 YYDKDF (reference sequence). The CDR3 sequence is CATSSMFNRDRGRETQYF. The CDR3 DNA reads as TGTGCCACCAGCAGTATGTTTAACCGGGACAGGGGGCGAGAGACCCAGTACTTC.

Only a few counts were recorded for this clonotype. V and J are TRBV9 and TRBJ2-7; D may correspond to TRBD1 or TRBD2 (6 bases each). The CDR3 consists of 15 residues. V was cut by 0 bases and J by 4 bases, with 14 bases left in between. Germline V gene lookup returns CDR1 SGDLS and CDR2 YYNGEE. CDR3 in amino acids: CASSVGGTSTYEQYF. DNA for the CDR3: TGTGCCAGCAGCGTAGGCGGGACATCAACTTACGAGCAGTACTTC.

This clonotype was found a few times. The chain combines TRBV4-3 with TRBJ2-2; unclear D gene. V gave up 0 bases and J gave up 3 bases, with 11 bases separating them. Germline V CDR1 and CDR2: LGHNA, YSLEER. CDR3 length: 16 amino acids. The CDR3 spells CASSQEVGHYTGELFF. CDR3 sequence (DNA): TGCGCCAGCAGCCAAGAGGTTGGTCACTACACCGGGGAGCTGTTTTTT.

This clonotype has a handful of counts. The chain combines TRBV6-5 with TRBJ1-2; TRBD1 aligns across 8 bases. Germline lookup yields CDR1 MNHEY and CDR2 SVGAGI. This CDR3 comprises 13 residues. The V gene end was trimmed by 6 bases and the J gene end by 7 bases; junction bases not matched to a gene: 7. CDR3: CASRYNTGGGYTF. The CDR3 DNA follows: TGTGCCAGCAGATACAATACAGGGGGTGGCTACACCTTC.

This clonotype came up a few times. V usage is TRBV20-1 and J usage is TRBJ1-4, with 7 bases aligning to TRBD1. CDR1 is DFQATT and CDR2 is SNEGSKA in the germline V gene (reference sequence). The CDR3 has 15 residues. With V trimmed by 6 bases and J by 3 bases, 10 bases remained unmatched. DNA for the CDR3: TGCAGTGCAACCCCGTGGCAGGGGGCTAATGAAAAACTGTTTTTT. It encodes CSATPWQGANEKLFF.

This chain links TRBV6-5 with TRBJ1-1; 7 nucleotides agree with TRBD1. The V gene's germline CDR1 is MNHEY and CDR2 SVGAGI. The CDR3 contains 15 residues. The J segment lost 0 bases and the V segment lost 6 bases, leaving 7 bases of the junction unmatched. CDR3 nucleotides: TGTGCCAGCAGCCGAGGGACAGTAATGAACACTGAAGCTTTCTTT. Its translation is CASSRGTVMNTEAFF.

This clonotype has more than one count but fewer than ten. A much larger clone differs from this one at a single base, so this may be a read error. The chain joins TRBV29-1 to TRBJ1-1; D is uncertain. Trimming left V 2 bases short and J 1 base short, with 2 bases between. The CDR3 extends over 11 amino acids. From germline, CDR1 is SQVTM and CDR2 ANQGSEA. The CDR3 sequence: CSVERNTEAFF. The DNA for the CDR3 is TGCAGCGTTGAAAGGAACACTGAAGCTTTCTTT.

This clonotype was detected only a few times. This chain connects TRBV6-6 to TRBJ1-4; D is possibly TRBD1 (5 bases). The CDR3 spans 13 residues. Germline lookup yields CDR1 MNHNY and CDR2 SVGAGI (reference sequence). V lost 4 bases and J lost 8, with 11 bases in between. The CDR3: CASSSGLGEKLFF. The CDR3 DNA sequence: TGTGCCAGCAGTTCGGGGCTTGGAGAAAAACTGTTTTTT.

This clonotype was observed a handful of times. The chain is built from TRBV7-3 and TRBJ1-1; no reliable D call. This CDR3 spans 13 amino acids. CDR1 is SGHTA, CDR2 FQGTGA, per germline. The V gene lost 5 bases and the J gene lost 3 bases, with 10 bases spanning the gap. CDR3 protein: CASSNNGDTEAFF. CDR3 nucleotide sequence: TGTGCCAGCAGCAATAATGGGGACACTGAAGCTTTCTTT.

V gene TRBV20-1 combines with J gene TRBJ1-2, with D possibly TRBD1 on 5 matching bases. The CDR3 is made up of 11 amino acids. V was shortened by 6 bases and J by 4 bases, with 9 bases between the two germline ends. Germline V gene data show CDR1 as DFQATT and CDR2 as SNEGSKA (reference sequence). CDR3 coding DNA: TGCAGTGCATCGGACACCTATGGCTACACCTTC. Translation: CSASDTYGYTF.

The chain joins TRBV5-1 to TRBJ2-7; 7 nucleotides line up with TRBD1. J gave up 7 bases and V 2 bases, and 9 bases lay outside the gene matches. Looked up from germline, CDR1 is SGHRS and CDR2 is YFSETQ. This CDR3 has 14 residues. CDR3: CASSFRQGSGEQYF. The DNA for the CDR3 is TGCGCCAGCAGCTTCCGACAGGGAAGCGGAGAGCAGTACTTC.

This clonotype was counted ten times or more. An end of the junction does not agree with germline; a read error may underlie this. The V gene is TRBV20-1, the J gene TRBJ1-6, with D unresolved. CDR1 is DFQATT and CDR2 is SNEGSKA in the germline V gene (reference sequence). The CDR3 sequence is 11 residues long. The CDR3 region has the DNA TGCAGTGCCCCGGACCGAGATCACCATTTTTTT. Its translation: CSAPDRDHHFF.

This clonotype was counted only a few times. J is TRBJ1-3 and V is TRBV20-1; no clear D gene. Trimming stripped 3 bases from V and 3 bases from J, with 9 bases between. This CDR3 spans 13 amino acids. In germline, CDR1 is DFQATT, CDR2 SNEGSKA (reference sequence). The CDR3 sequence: CSASANFGNTIYF. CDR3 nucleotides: TGCAGTGCTAGTGCGAACTTTGGAAACACCATATATTTT.

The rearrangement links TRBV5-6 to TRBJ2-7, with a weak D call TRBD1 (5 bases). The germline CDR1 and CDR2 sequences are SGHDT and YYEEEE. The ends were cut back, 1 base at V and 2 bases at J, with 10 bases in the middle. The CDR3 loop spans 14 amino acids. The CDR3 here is CASSLYKGAYEQYF. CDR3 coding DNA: TGTGCCAGCAGCTTGTACAAAGGGGCCTACGAGCAGTACTTC.

CDR3 sequence reads: CASSRPGQGYEQYV. For the CDR3, the DNA is TGTGCCAGCAGTCGGCCGGGACAGGGTTACGAGCAGTACGTC. V and J are TRBV28 and TRBJ2-7, with TRBD1 matching over 9 bases. V shed 5 bases and J 4 bases; nucleotides not matched to a gene: 6. Germline V gene lookup returns CDR1 MDHEN and CDR2 SYDVKM. The CDR3 covers 14 residues.

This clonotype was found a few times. In DNA form, the CDR3 reads TGCGCCAGCAGTCAATGGTGGCGGAGCTCCTACAATGAGCAGTTCTTC. It codes for CASSQWWRSSYNEQFF. This sequence joins TRBV23-1 and TRBJ2-1; D call uncertain. Being an ORF, TRBV23-1 has a function that is uncertain. The CDR3 spans 16 residues. Trimming cost V 1 base and J 0 bases, with 10 bases left between them.

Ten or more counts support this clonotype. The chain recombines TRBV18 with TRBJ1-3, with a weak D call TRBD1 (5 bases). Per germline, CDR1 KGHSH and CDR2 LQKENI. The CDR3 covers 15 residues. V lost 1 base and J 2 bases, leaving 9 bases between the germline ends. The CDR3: CASSPLGTAGNTIYF. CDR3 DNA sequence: TGTGCCAGCTCACCACTCGGGACGGCTGGAAACACCATATATTTT.